The 15 T cell receptor beta chains below come from one sample, sequenced in a study of CD8+CD57+ T cells in acquired aplastic anemia. Both TCR beta VDJ combination and CDR3 sequence profiling were carried out. Genomic DNA was the template for this profiling. TCRdb re-derived calls from the reads in MiXCR, one entry per CDR3 protein. The sample includes 400,000 to 500,000 distinct CDR3 sequences, 60% to 80% of them seen just once. Sequenced: sorted CD4+, CD8+, or CD8+CD57+ T cells (not recorded which) from PBMCs. Receptors originate from a human donor in good health, serving as a control.

This clonotype was found a few times. The chain recombines TRBV2 with TRBJ2-5, with 9 bases lining up with TRBD2. Per germline, CDR1 SNHLY and CDR2 FYNNEI. The length of the CDR3 is 14 residues. Trimming cost V 6 bases and J 5 bases; bases outside gene matches: 7. As DNA, the CDR3 is TGTGCCAGCAGGACTAGCGGACCTCGGGAGACCCAGTACTTC. It is translated as CASRTSGPRETQYF.

The chain couples TRBV5-1 to TRBJ1-1; a weak D match, TRBD1 (5 bases). V was trimmed by 3 bases and J by 7 bases, leaving 22 bases between them. This CDR3 is 16 amino acids long. Germline CDR1 SGHRS, CDR2 YFSETQ. The CDR3 reads CASSSPPGLGPNEAFF. As DNA, the CDR3 is TGCGCCAGCAGCTCCCCCCCGGGACTTGGCCCGAATGAAGCTTTCTTT. Full variable domain (remainder filled in from reference TRBV5-1 and TRBJ1-1): KAGVTQTPRYLIKTRGQQVTLSCSPISGHRSVSWYQQTPGQGLQFLFEYFSETQRNKGNFPGRFSGRQFSNSRSEMNVSTLELGDSALYLCASSSPPGLGPNEAFFGQGTRLTVV.

This chain uses TRBV7-8 with TRBJ1-3; D not resolved. Germline CDR1 SGHVS, CDR2 FQNEAQ. Trimming stripped 3 bases from V and 0 bases from J, with 12 bases between. The CDR3 totals 16 residues. The CDR3 coding sequence is TGTGCCAGCAGCTTCGACGGAGTGGGCTCTGGAAACACCATATATTTT. Translation: CASSFDGVGSGNTIYF.

This clonotype was seen many times. The chain links TRBV12-3 or TRBV12-4 to TRBJ1-1, with D unresolved. V lost 5 bases and J lost 4, with 8 bases in between. The CDR3 covers 12 residues. CDR3 sequence: CASSRLGTEAFF. CDR3 nucleotides: TGTGCCAGCAGTCGTCTGGGCACTGAAGCTTTCTTT.

This clonotype was detected ten times or more. The chain uses TRBV2 and TRBJ1-6; the D gene is possibly TRBD1 (5 bases). The CDR3 totals 14 residues. Trimming cost V 7 bases and J 6 bases, with 13 bases left between them. The V gene's germline CDR1 is SNHLY and CDR2 FYNNEI. For the CDR3, the DNA is TGTGCCAGCACCTCAGGGTTTGGTAATTCACCCCTCCACTTT. Amino acids: CASTSGFGNSPLHF. The full variable domain, rest sourced from reference TRBV2 and TRBJ1-6, is EPEVTQTPSHQVTQMGQEVILRCVPISNHLYFYWYRQILGQKVEFLVSFYNNEISEKSEIFDDQFSVERPDGSNFTLKIRSTKLEDSAMYFCASTSGFGNSPLHFGNGTRLTVT.

The gene calls are TRBV29-1 and TRBJ2-7, with TRBD1 identical over 7 bases. Looked up from germline, CDR1 is SQVTM and CDR2 is ANQGSEA. This CDR3 is built from 13 residues. Trimming cost V 8 bases and J 2 bases; bases outside gene matches: 9. The CDR3 spells CSQGQDGTYEQYF. In DNA form, the CDR3 reads TGCAGCCAAGGACAGGATGGGACCTACGAGCAGTACTTC.

The chain is built from TRBV5-1 and TRBJ1-6; D is possibly TRBD1 (5 bases). The CDR3 extends over 13 amino acids. Germline CDR1 and CDR2: SGHRS and YFSETQ. The V end lost 2 bases, the J end lost 15 bases, and 15 bases lay between the germline ends. CDR3 nucleotides: TGCGCCAGCAGCTTTGGAACAGGAGGCTACCTCCACTTT. Protein product: CASSFGTGGYLHF.

CDR3 sequence (DNA): TGCAGTGCTAGAGGGGCGAGCGGGGGGGCCTATGAGCAGTTCTTC. Amino acids: CSARGASGGAYEQFF. The rearrangement joins TRBV20-1 to TRBJ2-1; 10 nucleotides agree with TRBD2. This CDR3 contains 15 residues. Per germline, CDR1 DFQATT and CDR2 SNEGSKA (reference sequence). With 1 base clipped from V and 8 bases from J, the junction kept 8 bases outside the gene matches.

This clonotype was picked up one time. The rearrangement uses TRBV20-1 and TRBJ2-1, with D possibly being TRBD1 (5 bases). V lost 1 base and J 4 bases, leaving 14 bases between the germline ends. Germline V gene data show CDR1 as DFQATT and CDR2 as SNEGSKA (reference sequence). The CDR3 totals 15 residues. The CDR3 is CSARGRRASYNEQFF. In DNA form, the CDR3 reads TGCAGTGCTAGAGGGCGCAGGGCTAGTTACAATGAGCAGTTCTTC.

This clonotype was seen a few times. The chain combines TRBV7-6 with TRBJ2-3; D unclear. V dropped 0 bases and J dropped 4 bases, with 8 bases sitting between them. The CDR3 is 14 amino acids. CDR1 is SGHVS and CDR2 is FNYEAQ in the germline V gene. The CDR3 spells CASSLAPSADTQYF. The CDR3 bases are TGTGCCAGCAGCTTAGCCCCTTCGGCAGATACGCAGTATTTT.

As to this clonotype: At one boundary the junction diverges from the germline segment, which might be a read error. The chain links TRBV13 to TRBJ2-1; 7 bases are shared with TRBD2. Germline V gives CDR1 PRHDT, CDR2 FYEKMQ (reference sequence). CDR3 length: 17 residues. DNA of the CDR3: TGCGCCAGCAGCTTGGAGGCGGGGGACCTCCTATACAATGAGCAGTTCTTC. This translates into CASSLEAGDLLYNEQFF.

The chain is built from TRBV6-1 and TRBJ2-5; D is unresolved. The CDR3 runs to 14 residues. V was cut by 1 base and J by 5 bases, with 11 bases left in between. The germline V gene encodes CDR1 MNHNS and CDR2 SASEGT. CDR3 DNA sequence: TGTGCCAGCAGTGAAGTAGGAATTTGGGAGACCCAGTACTTC. It codes for CASSEVGIWETQYF.

Remarks on this clonotype: One junction end disagrees with the germline gene, perhaps due to a read error. The chain couples TRBV12-3 or TRBV12-4 to TRBJ2-5; 9 bases are a match to TRBD2. The CDR3 loop spans 11 amino acids. CDR3 bases: TGTGCCACCAGTTTGGCGGGGGGGGAGTACTTC. Protein: CATSLAGGEYF.

The chain employs TRBV7-3 and TRBJ1-1, with unresolved D. Germline V CDR1 and CDR2: SGHTA, FQGTGA. This CDR3 has 12 amino acids. The ends were cut back, 5 bases at V and 7 bases at J, with 11 bases in the middle. The DNA for the CDR3 is TGTGCCAGCAGCCCAACCGGGCTTGAAGCTTTCTTT. Encoded protein: CASSPTGLEAFF.

This clonotype came up many times. This chain uses TRBV7-2 with TRBJ1-4, with D unclear. The CDR3 totals 13 residues. Germline-derived CDR1 and CDR2 are SGHTA and FQGNSA. V shed 6 bases and J shed 5 bases, with 10 bases lying between them. This CDR3 reads CASSPGRNEKLFF. The CDR3 DNA reads as TGTGCCAGCAGTCCCGGGAGAAATGAAAAACTGTTTTTT. Full variable domain (remainder filled in from reference TRBV7-2 and TRBJ1-4): GAGVSQSPSNKVTEKGKDVELRCDPISGHTALYWYRQSLGQGLEFLIYFQGNSAPDKSGLPSDRFSAERTGGSVSTLTIQRTQQEDSAVYLCASSPGRNEKLFFGSGTQLSVL.